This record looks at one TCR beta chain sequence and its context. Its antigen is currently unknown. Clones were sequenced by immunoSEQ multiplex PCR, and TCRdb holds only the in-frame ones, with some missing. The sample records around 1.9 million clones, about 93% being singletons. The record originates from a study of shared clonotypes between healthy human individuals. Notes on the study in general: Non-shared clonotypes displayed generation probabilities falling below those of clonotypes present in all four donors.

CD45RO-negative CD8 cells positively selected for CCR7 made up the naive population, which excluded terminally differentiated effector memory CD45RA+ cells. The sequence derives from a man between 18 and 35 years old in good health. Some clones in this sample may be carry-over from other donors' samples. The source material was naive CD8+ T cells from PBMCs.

This CDR3 is CASSGHLSTGEQYF. The CDR3 bases are TGTGCCAGCAGTGGGCACCTCTCGACAGGGGAGCAGTACTTC. The rearrangement joins TRBV6-1 to TRBJ2-7, with 7 positions matching TRBD1. V shed 4 bases and J 7 bases; nucleotides not matched to a gene: 10. There are 14 residues in the CDR3. Germline V gene lookup returns CDR1 MNHNS and CDR2 SASEGT.